These T cell receptor beta chains were read from a single sample in a study of shared clonotypes between healthy human individuals. Profiling relied on immunoSEQ multiplex PCR, and the TCRdb table lists in-frame clones only, not all of them. The table records some 2 million clones, approximately 95% of them present only once. Source material: naive CD4+ T cells sorted from blood. The receptors here all came from a man aged 18 to 29 in good health. Each CDR3 is given with its conserved first and last residue. A D gene is named only where the DNA matches it firmly. Clone size is not always given. Where it is, it says once, few, many or a class for expanded clones.

CDR3aa	CDR3nt	d_gene	len	v_gene	j_gene	abundance
CASSVLGENTEAFF	TGTGCCAGCAGCGTACTTGGAGAGAACACTGAAGCTTTCTTT	NA	14	TRBV14	TRBJ1-1	NA
CASSQVVTYEQYF	TGTGCCAGCAGCCAAGTGGTTACCTACGAGCAGTACTTC	NA	13	TRBV7-2	TRBJ2-7	once
CASSLNLAGDTQYF	TGCGCCAGCAGCTTGAACTTAGCGGGAGATACGCAGTATTTT	TRBD2	14	TRBV5-1	TRBJ2-3	NA
CASSPAVNTEAFF	TGTGCCAGCTCACCGGCGGTGAACACTGAAGCTTTCTTT	NA	13	TRBV18	TRBJ1-1	once
CASSFGSRTQGLDSPLHF	TGCGCCAGCAGCTTTGGAAGTAGGACACAGGGGCTGGATTCACCCCTCCACTTT	TRBD1	18	TRBV5-1	TRBJ1-6	NA
CASGIRTAGNEQFF	TGTGCTAGTGGGATAAGGACCGCGGGGAATGAGCAGTTCTTC	NA	14	TRBV12-5	TRBJ2-1	NA
CASSLGPGREFF	TGTGCCAGCAGTCTAGGACCCGGACGAGAGTTCTTC	NA	12	TRBV28	TRBJ2-1	NA
CASSWIGLAGGRETQYF	TGTGCCAGCAGCTGGATTGGACTAGCGGGAGGGCGGGAGACCCAGTACTTC	TRBD2	17	TRBV7-2	TRBJ2-5	NA
CASSSPRAAFKGKYF	TGTGCCAGCAGCTCCCCCCGTGCAGCCTTCAAAGGGAAGTACTTC	NA	15	TRBV5-8	TRBJ2-7	NA
CASSPGGAAYEQYF	TGTGCCAGCAGTCCTGGGGGCGCAGCCTACGAGCAGTACTTC	NA	14	TRBV6-5	TRBJ2-7	few
CASTEGMGLAGTGELFF	TGCGCCAGCACCGAGGGTATGGGACTAGCGGGCACCGGGGAGCTGTTTTTT	TRBD2	17	TRBV10-2	TRBJ2-2	NA
CASSLIGEGTQYF	TGCGCCAGCAGCTTGATCGGGGAAGGGACCCAGTACTTC	NA	13	TRBV5-1	TRBJ2-5	NA
CASSGHRDNEQFF	TGTGCCAGCAGTGGACATCGGGACAATGAGCAGTTCTTC	NA	13	TRBV2	TRBJ2-1	NA
CASRGTGDNQPQHF	TGTGCCAGCAGGGGAACAGGGGACAATCAGCCCCAGCATTTT	TRBD1	14	TRBV2	TRBJ1-5	once
CASSEVGGSLGELFF	TGTGCCAGCAGTGAAGTCGGGGGCAGCTTGGGGGAGCTGTTTTTT	NA	15	TRBV6-1	TRBJ2-2	NA
CAWQSGIGTDTQYF	TGTGCCTGGCAAAGCGGGATTGGCACAGATACGCAGTATTTT	TRBD2	14	TRBV30	TRBJ2-3	NA
CASTRGQLNTGELFF	TGTGCCAGTACCCGGGGACAGCTGAACACCGGGGAGCTGTTTTTT	TRBD1	15	TRBV30	TRBJ2-2	NA
CSVQGRLNTEAFF	TGCAGCGTCCAGGGACGTTTGAACACTGAAGCTTTCTTT	NA	13	TRBV29-1	TRBJ1-1	once
CASRRDNVGTEAFF	TGTGCCAGCAGACGGGACAACGTGGGAACTGAAGCTTTCTTT	NA	14	TRBV28	TRBJ1-1	NA
CASSSSPTGTGNTIYF	TGTGCCAGCTCATCTTCCCCGACAGGGACTGGAAACACCATATATTTT	TRBD1	16	TRBV18	TRBJ1-3	NA
CASSIEGNTGELFF	TGTGCCAGTAGTATCGAGGGTAACACCGGGGAGCTGTTTTTT	NA	14	TRBV19	TRBJ2-2	NA
CASSSTGTGLLRGELFF	TGTGCCAGCAGTTCGACCGGGACAGGGCTTCTTAGGGGGGAGCTGTTTTTT	TRBD1	17	TRBV28	TRBJ2-2	NA
CASKPSATGSMGSGSPLHF	TGTGCCAGTAAACCGTCAGCGACAGGGAGTATGGGTTCGGGTTCACCCCTCCACTTT	TRBD1	19	TRBV19	TRBJ1-6	NA
CASSYSSPDFYGYTF	TGTGCCAGCAGTTACTCGAGTCCGGACTTTTATGGCTACACCTTC	NA	15	TRBV6-6	TRBJ1-2	NA
CASSESSRQIYEQYF	TGTGCCAGCAGTGAATCGTCGAGACAGATCTACGAGCAGTACTTC	NA	15	TRBV25-1	TRBJ2-7	NA
CASSISGGVSYEQYF	TGTGCCAGCAGTATTAGCGGGGGGGTCTCCTACGAGCAGTACTTC	TRBD2	15	TRBV6-1	TRBJ2-7	NA
CASSRQGSGQPQHF	TGTGCCAGTAGTAGACAGGGATCCGGTCAGCCCCAGCATTTT	TRBD1	14	TRBV19	TRBJ1-5	once
CAWRDQETQYF	TGTGCCTGGAGAGATCAAGAGACCCAGTACTTC	NA	11	TRBV30	TRBJ2-5	NA
CASSDRQKTLHF	TGTGCCAGTAGTGATCGACAGAAAACCCTCCACTTT	NA	12	TRBV19	TRBJ1-6	NA
CASSPNGASQFYEQYF	TGTGCCAGCAGCCCCAATGGGGCTAGCCAGTTCTACGAGCAGTACTTC	NA	16	TRBV7-9	TRBJ2-7	NA
CASSDLPFHNEQFF	TGTGCCAGCAGTGACCTTCCCTTTCACAATGAGCAGTTCTTC	NA	14	TRBV6-4	TRBJ2-1	NA
CASSPTGGSGYGYTF	TGTGCCAGCAGTCCCACAGGGGGCAGTGGCTATGGCTACACCTTC	TRBD1	15	TRBV6-5	TRBJ1-2	NA
CASKGYNEQFF	TGTGCCAGCAAGGGCTACAATGAGCAGTTCTTC	NA	11	TRBV6-5	TRBJ2-1	NA
CASSLFREETQYF	TGTGCCAGCTCACTGTTCAGGGAAGAGACCCAGTACTTC	NA	13	TRBV18	TRBJ2-5	NA
CASSTRQGRGNTEAFF	TGTGCCAGCAGTACAAGACAGGGAAGGGGGAACACTGAAGCTTTCTTT	TRBD1	16	TRBV6-6	TRBJ1-1	NA
CASRLQGANTEAFF	TGTGCCAGCAGACTACAGGGGGCCAACACTGAAGCTTTCTTT	TRBD1	14	TRBV7-9	TRBJ1-1	NA
CASSLGVWEQYF	TGTGCCAGCAGTCTAGGGGTTTGGGAGCAGTACTTC	NA	12	TRBV28	TRBJ2-7	NA
CASSLGPDSSGVTIYF	TGTGCCAGCAGCTTGGGCCCCGACAGCTCTGGAGTCACCATATATTTT	NA	16	TRBV5-5	TRBJ1-3	NA